Following are 7 T cell receptor beta chains from one sample sequenced in a study of PD-L1 blockade in urothelial cancer (TCRdb year 2017). This specimen's time point label, interpreted: pretreatment peripheral blood. The library came from the immunoSEQ multiplex PCR assay. What TCRdb holds here is the immuneACCESS table cut down to in-frame rearrangements. Part of the clones is not present; checked against another copy, under half of the missing clones reflect an unresolved V gene, and the others are unexplained. For this sample the table gives some 100,000 clones, of which approximately 88% were detected only once. Together, the top ten hold roughly 0.99% of the sample. The specimen comprised PBMCs, sampled around atezolizumab (anti-PD-L1) treatment. The receptors here all came from a woman at least 80 years old with urothelial cancer.

The chain joins TRBV5-4 to TRBJ2-7; 10 bases align to TRBD2. Germline loops: CDR1 SGHNT, CDR2 YYREEE (reference sequence). Trimming removed 9 bases from V and 3 bases from J; junction bases left unmatched: 6. The CDR3 loop spans 13 amino acids. The CDR3 protein is CAIRTSGNYEQYF. The CDR3 bases are TGTGCCATACGGACTAGCGGCAACTACGAGCAGTACTTC.

The chain employs TRBV30 and TRBJ2-1; 7 nucleotides match TRBD1. Looked up from germline, CDR1 is GTSNPN and CDR2 is SVGIG (reference sequence). Germline trimming cut 0 bases from V and 0 bases from J; bases unmatched to any gene: 2. The CDR3 covers 15 residues. CDR3 bases: TGTGCCTGGAGTGTAGGGGGCGTCTCCTACAATGAGCAGTTCTTC. It is translated as CAWSVGGVSYNEQFF.

This clone was seen a single time. The CDR3 loop reads CAWSAPSRGFIGELFF. The CDR3 bases are TGTGCCTGGAGCGCGCCGTCCAGGGGGTTTATCGGGGAGCTGTTTTTT. The rearrangement joins TRBV30 to TRBJ2-2; 7 bases line up with TRBD1. CDR3 size: 16 residues. CDR1 is GTSNPN and CDR2 is SVGIG in the germline V gene (reference sequence). V trimming: 3 bases; J trimming: 7 bases; junction bases outside the gene matches: 14.

This rearrangement joins TRBV19 to TRBJ1-2; 12 nucleotides line up with TRBD1. Germline V gene data show CDR1 as LNHDA and CDR2 as SQIVND (reference sequence). The ends lost 3 bases at V and 5 bases at J; junction bases unmatched: 10. This CDR3 is built from 17 residues. CDR3 protein: CASSIPPGQGAEYGYTF. In DNA form, the CDR3 reads TGTGCCAGTAGTATTCCGCCGGGACAGGGGGCCGAGTATGGCTACACCTTC.

Only a few counts were recorded for this clone. The rearrangement uses TRBV19 and TRBJ1-1, with 7 bases identical to TRBD1. Germline values: CDR1 LNHDA, CDR2 SQIVND (reference sequence). The CDR3 sequence is 15 residues long. Losses at the gene ends were 6 bases for V and 7 bases for J; bases not matched to a gene: 14. The DNA of the CDR3 is TGTGCCAGTAGATTACGACCGGGACAGCCTTATGAAGCTTTCTTT. Encoded protein: CASRLRPGQPYEAFF.

This clone was observed a single time. This sequence joins TRBV6-6 and TRBJ1-5; D call uncertain. Trimming left V 2 bases short and J 1 base short, with 12 bases between. Germline V gene data show CDR1 as MNHNY and CDR2 as SVGAGI (reference sequence). CDR3 size: 16 residues. CDR3: CASSYGMGTSNQPQHF. CDR3 bases: TGTGCCAGCAGTTACGGAATGGGCACGAGCAATCAGCCCCAGCATTTT.

This sequence joins TRBV9 and TRBJ2-1; 9 bases are shared with TRBD1. The germline gives CDR1 SGDLS, CDR2 YYNGEE. J was trimmed by 4 bases and V by 4 bases; bases with no gene match: 3. This CDR3 has 14 amino acids. CDR3 residues: CASSRQGVYNEQFF. CDR3 DNA: TGTGCCAGCAGCCGACAGGGGGTGTACAATGAGCAGTTCTTC.